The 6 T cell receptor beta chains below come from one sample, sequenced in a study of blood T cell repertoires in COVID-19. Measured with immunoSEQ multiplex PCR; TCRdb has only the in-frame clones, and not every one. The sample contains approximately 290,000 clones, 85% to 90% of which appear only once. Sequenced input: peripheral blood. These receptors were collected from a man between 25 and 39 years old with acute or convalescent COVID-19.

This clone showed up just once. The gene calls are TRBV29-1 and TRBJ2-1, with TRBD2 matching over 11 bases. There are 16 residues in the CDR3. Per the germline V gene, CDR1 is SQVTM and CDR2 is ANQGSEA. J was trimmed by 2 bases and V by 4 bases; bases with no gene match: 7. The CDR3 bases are TGCAGCGTTGTACGGCCTAGCGGGGGGACCTACAATGAGCAGTTCTTC. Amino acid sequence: CSVVRPSGGTYNEQFF.

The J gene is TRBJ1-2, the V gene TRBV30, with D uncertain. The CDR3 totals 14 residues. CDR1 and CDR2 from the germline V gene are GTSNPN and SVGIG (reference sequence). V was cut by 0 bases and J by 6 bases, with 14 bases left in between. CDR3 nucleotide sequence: TGTGCCTGGAGTGTACATTCTAGCGTCGATGGCTACACCTTC. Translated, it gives CAWSVHSSVDGYTF.

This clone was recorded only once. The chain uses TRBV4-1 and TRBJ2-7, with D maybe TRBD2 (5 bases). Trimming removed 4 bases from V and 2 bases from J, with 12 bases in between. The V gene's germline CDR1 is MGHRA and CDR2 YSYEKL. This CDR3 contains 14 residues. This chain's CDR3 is CASSLGIGAYEQYF. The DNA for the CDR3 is TGCGCCAGCAGCCTCGGGATAGGAGCCTACGAGCAGTACTTC.

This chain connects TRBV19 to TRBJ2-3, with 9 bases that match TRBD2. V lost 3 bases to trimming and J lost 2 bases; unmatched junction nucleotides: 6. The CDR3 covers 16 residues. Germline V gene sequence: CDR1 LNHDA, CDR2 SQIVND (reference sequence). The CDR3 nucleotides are TGTGCCAGTAGTATTAAGCGGGGGGCCTTCACAGATACGCAGTATTTT. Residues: CASSIKRGAFTDTQYF.

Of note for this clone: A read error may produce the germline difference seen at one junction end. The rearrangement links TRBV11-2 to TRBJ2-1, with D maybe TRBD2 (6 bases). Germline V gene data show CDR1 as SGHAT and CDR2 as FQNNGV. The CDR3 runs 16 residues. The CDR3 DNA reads TGTGCCAGCACCTTAGACTTCCGGGGGACCTACAATGAGCAGTTCTTC. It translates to CASTLDFRGTYNEQFF.

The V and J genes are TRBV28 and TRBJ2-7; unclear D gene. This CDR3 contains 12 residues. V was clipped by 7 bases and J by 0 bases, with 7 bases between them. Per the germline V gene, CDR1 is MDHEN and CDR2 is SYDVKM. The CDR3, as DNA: TGTGCCAGCACACCCGGCTCCTACGAGCAGTACTTC. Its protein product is CASTPGSYEQYF.